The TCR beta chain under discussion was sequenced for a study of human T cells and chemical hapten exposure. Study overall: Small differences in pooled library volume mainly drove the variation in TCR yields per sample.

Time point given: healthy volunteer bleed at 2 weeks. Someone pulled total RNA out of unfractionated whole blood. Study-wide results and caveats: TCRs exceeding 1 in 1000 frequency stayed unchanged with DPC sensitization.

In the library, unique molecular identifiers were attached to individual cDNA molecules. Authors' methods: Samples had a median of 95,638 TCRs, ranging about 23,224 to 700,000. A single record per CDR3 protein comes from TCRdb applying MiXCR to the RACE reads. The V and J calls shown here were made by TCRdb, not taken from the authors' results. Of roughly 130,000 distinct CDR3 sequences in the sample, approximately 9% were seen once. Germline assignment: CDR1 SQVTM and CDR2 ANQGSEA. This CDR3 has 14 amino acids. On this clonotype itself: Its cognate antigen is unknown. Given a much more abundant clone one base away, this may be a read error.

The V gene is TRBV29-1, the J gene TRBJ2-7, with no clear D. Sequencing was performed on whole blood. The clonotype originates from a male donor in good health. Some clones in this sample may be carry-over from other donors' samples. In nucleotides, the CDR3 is TGCAGCGTTGAAGGAGTTCCGGATAAGATCGAGCAGCACTTC. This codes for CSVEGVPDKIEQHF.